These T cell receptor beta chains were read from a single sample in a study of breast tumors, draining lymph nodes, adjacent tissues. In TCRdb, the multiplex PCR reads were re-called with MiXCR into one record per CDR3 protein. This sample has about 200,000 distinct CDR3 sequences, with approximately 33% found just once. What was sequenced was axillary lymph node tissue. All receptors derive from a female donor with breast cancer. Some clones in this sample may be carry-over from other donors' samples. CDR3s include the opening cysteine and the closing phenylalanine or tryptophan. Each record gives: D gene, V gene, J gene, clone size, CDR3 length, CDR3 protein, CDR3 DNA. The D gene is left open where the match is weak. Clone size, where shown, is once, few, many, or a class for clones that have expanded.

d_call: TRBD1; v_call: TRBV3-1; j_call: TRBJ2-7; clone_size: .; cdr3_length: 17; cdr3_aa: CASSHPTRRTGTHEQCF; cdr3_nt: TGTGCCAGCAGCCACCCAACCCGAAGGACAGGTACCCACGAGCAGTGCTTC
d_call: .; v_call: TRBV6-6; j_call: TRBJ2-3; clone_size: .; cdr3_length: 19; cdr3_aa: CASSYSITSPSGGTDTQYF; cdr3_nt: TGTGCCAGCAGTTACTCGATTACTAGTCCTAGTGGGGGCACAGATACGCAGTATTTT
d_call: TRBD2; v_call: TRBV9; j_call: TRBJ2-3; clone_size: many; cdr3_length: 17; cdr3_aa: CASSVGGSGGAADTQYF; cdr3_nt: TGTGCCAGCAGCGTAGGAGGTAGCGGGGGGGCGGCAGATACGCAGTATTTT
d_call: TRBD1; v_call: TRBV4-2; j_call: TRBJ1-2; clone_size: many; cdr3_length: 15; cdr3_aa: CASSHTGQGVNGYTF; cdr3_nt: TGTGCCAGCAGCCATACCGGACAGGGAGTAAATGGCTACACCTTC
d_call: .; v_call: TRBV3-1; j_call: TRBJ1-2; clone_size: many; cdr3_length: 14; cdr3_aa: CASSQGGVGYGYTF; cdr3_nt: TGTGCCAGCAGCCAAGGGGGAGTGGGGTATGGCTACACCTTC
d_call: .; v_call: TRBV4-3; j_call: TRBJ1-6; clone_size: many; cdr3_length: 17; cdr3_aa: CASSQDPDGRGYSPLHF; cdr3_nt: TGCGCCAGCAGCCAAGATCCGGACGGGAGGGGATATTCACCCCTCCACTTT
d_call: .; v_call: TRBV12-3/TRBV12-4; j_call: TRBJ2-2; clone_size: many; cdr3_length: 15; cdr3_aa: CASSLPGQFTGELFF; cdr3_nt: TGTGCCAGCAGTTTACCGGGACAATTCACCGGGGAGCTGTTTTTT
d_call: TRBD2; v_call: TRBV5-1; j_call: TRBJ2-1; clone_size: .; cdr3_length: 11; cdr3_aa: CASTLAGGPVF; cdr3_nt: TGCGCCAGCACACTAGCGGGGGGGCCGGTCTTC
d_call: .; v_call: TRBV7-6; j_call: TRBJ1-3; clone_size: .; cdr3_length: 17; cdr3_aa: CASSQDARTYSGSTIYF; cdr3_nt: TGTGCCAGCAGCCAAGATGCCCGGACCTACTCTGGAAGCACCATATATTTT
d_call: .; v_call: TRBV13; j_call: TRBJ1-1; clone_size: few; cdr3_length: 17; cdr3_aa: CASSPPRWEGPNTEAFF; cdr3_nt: TGTGCCAGCAGCCCCCCCAGATGGGAGGGCCCGAACACTGAAGCTTTCTTT
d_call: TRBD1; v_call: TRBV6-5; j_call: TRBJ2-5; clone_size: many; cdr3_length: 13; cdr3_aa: CASRSTGEETQYF; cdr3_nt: TGTGCCAGCAGATCGACAGGGGAAGAGACCCAGTACTTC
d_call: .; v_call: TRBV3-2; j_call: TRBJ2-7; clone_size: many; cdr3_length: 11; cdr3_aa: CASSCRTRDYF; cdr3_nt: TGTGCCAGCAGCTGCAGGACTCGCGATTACTTC
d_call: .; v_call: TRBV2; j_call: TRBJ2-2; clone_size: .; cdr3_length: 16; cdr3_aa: CASSESRVMNTGELFF; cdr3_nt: TGTGCCAGCAGTGAATCGCGGGTAATGAACACCGGGGAGCTGTTTTTT
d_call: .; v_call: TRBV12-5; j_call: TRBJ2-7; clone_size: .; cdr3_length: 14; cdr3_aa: CAAVRELSSYKQYF; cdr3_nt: TGTGCAGCAGTTCGGGAGCTGAGCTCCTACAAGCAGTACTTC
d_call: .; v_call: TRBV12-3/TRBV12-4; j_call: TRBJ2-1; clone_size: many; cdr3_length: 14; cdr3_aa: CASSLSGTRGEQFF; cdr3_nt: TGTGCCAGCAGTTTATCGGGAACGCGGGGTGAGCAGTTCTTC
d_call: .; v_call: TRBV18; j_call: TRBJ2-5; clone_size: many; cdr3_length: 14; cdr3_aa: CASSPRKGQETQYF; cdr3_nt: TGTGCCAGCTCACCACGGAAGGGGCAAGAGACCCAGTACTTC
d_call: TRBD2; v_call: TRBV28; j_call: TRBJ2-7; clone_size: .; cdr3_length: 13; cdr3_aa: CASIPAGVIEQCF; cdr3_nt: TGTGCCAGCATACCAGCGGGAGTTATCGAGCAGTGCTTC
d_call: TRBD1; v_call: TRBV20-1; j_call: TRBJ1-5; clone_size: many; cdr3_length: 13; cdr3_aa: CSARRTGSQPQHF; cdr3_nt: TGCAGTGCTAGGAGGACAGGGAGTCAGCCCCAGCATTTT
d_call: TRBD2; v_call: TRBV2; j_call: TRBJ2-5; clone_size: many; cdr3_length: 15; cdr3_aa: CASGLASGGGETQYF; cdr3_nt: TGTGCCAGCGGGCTCGCTAGCGGAGGTGGGGAGACCCAGTACTTC
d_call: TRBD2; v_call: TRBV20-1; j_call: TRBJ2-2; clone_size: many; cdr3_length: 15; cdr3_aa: CSARPSGGGTGELFF; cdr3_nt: TGCAGTGCTAGGCCTAGCGGGGGGGGGACCGGGGAGCTGTTTTTT
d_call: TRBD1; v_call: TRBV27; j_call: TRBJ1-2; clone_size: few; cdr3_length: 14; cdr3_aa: CASSSGRTGPGYTF; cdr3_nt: TGTGCCAGCAGTTCCGGGCGGACAGGCCCTGGCTACACCTTC
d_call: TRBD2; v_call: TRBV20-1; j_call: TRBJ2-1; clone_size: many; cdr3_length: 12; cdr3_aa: CGTSGGAEEQFF; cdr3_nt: TGCGGTACTAGCGGGGGGGCCGAAGAGCAGTTCTTC
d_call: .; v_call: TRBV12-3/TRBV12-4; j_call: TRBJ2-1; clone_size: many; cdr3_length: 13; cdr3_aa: CASSLTAYNEQFF; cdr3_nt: TGTGCCAGCAGTTTGACAGCTTACAATGAGCAGTTCTTC